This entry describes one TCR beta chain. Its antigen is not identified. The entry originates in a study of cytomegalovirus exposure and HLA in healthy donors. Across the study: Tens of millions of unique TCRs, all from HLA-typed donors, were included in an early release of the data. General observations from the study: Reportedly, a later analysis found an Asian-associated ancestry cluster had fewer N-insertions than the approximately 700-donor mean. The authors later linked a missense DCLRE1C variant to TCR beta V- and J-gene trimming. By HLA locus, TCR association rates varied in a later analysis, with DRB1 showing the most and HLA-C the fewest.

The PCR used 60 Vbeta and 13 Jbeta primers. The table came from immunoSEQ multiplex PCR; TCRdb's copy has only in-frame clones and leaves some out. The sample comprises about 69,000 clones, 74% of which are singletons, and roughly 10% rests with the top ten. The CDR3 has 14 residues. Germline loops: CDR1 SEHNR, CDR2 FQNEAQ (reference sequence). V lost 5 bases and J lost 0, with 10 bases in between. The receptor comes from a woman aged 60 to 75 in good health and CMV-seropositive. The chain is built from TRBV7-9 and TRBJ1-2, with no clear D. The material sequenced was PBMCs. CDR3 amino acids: CASSLPRSNYGYTF. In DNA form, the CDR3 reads TGTGCCAGCAGCCTACCAAGATCTAACTATGGCTACACCTTC. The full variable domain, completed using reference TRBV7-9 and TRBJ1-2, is DTGVSQNPRHKITKRGQNVTFRCDPISEHNRLYWYRQTLGQGPEFLTYFQNEAQLEKSRLLSDRFSAERPKGSFSTLEIQRTEQGDSAMYLCASSLPRSNYGYTFGSGTRLTVV.